The 12 T cell receptor beta chains below were found in one sample sequenced in a study of beta chain features in type 1 diabetes. Expressed TCRB transcripts got sequenced, as all isolated RNA was reverse transcribed. The data were produced by immunoSEQ multiplex PCR, yet TCRdb's version contains in-frame clones alone and is incomplete. There are tens of thousands of clones in the sample; approximately 57% occur only once, and roughly 0.37% lies in the top ten. Study-level points and caveats: In all four CD4+ subsets, TCRB CDR3 length was significantly, moderately reduced in type 1 diabetes.

Their specific antigens are unknown. Sequenced: stem cell memory CD4+ T cells from blood. These TCRs come from a man between 18 and 35 years old with type 1 diabetes.

This clone was seen only a few times. This sequence joins TRBV18 and TRBJ2-2; 13 positions match TRBD2. V lost 1 base, J lost 3 bases, and 11 bases stayed unmatched. CDR3 size: 20 residues. CDR1 is KGHSH and CDR2 is LQKENI in the germline V gene. For the CDR3, the DNA is TGTGCCAGCTCACCACAATATGGAGGACTAGCGGGGGCGTACACCGGGGAGCTGTTTTTT. This codes for CASSPQYGGLAGAYTGELFF.

This clone turned up a few times. The chain joins TRBV19 to TRBJ1-1; D unresolved. This CDR3 is built from 13 residues. Germline V CDR1 and CDR2: LNHDA, SQIVND (reference sequence). Trimming removed 4 bases at V and 1 base at J, with 7 bases between. The CDR3 nucleotides are TGTGCCAGTAGTACGTTCCGGAACACTGAAGCTTTCTTT. As protein: CASSTFRNTEAFF.

The sample holds one count of this clone. V usage is TRBV7-8 and J usage is TRBJ2-3; a possible D gene is TRBD2 (6 bases). Germline lookup yields CDR1 SGHVS and CDR2 FQNEAQ. The V end was cut by 5 bases, the J end by 4 bases, with 10 bases between. CDR3 size: 13 residues. CDR3 region: CASSGGKADTQYF. Here the CDR3 DNA reads TGTGCCAGCAGCGGGGGGAAAGCAGATACGCAGTATTTT.

This clone was seen a few times. The V gene is TRBV7-2, the J gene TRBJ2-3; D may be TRBD1 (5 bases). V lost 2 bases, J lost 2 bases, and 11 bases lay in between. Germline CDR1 SGHTA, CDR2 FQGNSA. The CDR3 is 15 amino acids. The CDR3 region is CASSLQGTITDTQYF. Here the CDR3 DNA reads TGTGCCAGCAGCTTACAGGGAACCATCACAGATACGCAGTATTTT. Looking up the rest from reference TRBV7-2 and TRBJ2-3 gives the full variable domain: GAGVSQSPSNKVTEKGKDVELRCDPISGHTALYWYRQSLGQGLEFLIYFQGNSAPDKSGLPSDRFSAERTGGSVSTLTIQRTQQEDSAVYLCASSLQGTITDTQYFGPGTRLTVL.

The chain uses TRBV6-5 and TRBJ1-2; possible D gene TRBD1, 5 bases. The length of the CDR3 is 15 residues. The germline V and J ends were trimmed by 0 bases and 4 bases, with 12 bases remaining between them. The germline CDR1 and CDR2 sequences are MNHEY and SVGAGI. The CDR3 bases are TGTGCCAGCAGTTACTCGATGGAGGGGTTCTATGGCTACACCTTC. Residues: CASSYSMEGFYGYTF.

The chain links TRBV9 to TRBJ2-1, with 11 bases aligning to TRBD1. CDR3 length: 17 amino acids. The V and J ends lost 0 bases and 12 bases, in that order; junction bases with no gene match: 14. The germline CDR1 and CDR2 sequences are SGDLS and YYNGEE. This chain's CDR3 is CASSVDPGTGGTLLQFF. The DNA for the CDR3 is TGTGCCAGCAGCGTAGACCCCGGGACAGGGGGGACCTTGCTGCAGTTCTTC.

This sequence joins TRBV5-6 and TRBJ1-1; D is unresolved. The CDR3 extends over 16 amino acids. Trimming shortened V by 4 bases and J by 0 bases, and 16 bases separated the two germline ends. CDR1 is SGHDT, CDR2 YYEEEE, per germline. The DNA for the CDR3 is TGTGCCAGCAGCACCGTACAGTATCCTTTGAACACTGAAGCTTTCTTT. This gives the protein CASSTVQYPLNTEAFF.

J is TRBJ2-5 and V is TRBV20-1; no firm D call. Germline V gene sequence: CDR1 DFQATT, CDR2 SNEGSKA (reference sequence). The CDR3 length is 11 residues. V lost 5 bases and J lost 9, with 13 bases in between. The CDR3 is CSAELLVSQYF. CDR3 sequence (DNA): TGCAGTGCTGAACTTCTAGTGTCCCAGTACTTC.

Only a few counts were recorded for this clone. The chain combines TRBV2 with TRBJ2-2; D ambiguous. CDR1 and CDR2 (germline): SNHLY, FYNNEI. V lost 7 bases to trimming and J lost 6 bases, with 6 bases between them. The CDR3 runs 11 residues. CDR3 nucleotide sequence: TGTGCCAGCAACAACCCCGGGGAGCTGTTTTTT. It translates to CASNNPGELFF.

The chain uses TRBV28 and TRBJ2-1, with 11 bases lining up with TRBD2. Germline V gives CDR1 MDHEN, CDR2 SYDVKM. V dropped 5 bases and J dropped 4; count of bases not matched to a gene: 4. The length of the CDR3 is 15 residues. The CDR3 nucleotides are TGTGCCAGCAGTACCCTAGCGGGAGGTTACAATGAGCAGTTCTTC. It specifies CASSTLAGGYNEQFF.

V gene TRBV25-1 combines with J gene TRBJ2-2; 8 bases agree with TRBD1. The CDR3 is 14 residues long. Germline loops: CDR1 MGHDK, CDR2 SYGVNS. The V and J ends lost 6 bases and 0 bases, in that order; junction bases with no gene match: 0. CDR3 DNA sequence: TGTGCCAGCAGGGACAGGGCGAACACCGGGGAGCTGTTTTTT. Translation gives CASRDRANTGELFF.

CDR3 in amino acids: CASSRTSGVSLYNEQFF. In nucleotides, the CDR3 is TGTGCCAGCAGCCGGACTAGCGGAGTCTCCCTTTACAATGAGCAGTTCTTC. The rearrangement links TRBV14 to TRBJ2-1, with TRBD2 identical over 10 bases. With 4 bases clipped from V and 4 bases from J, the junction kept 10 bases outside the gene matches. The CDR3 contains 17 residues. Germline V gene data show CDR1 as SGHDN and CDR2 as FVKESK. Filled out from reference TRBV14 and TRBJ2-1, the complete variable domain reads EAGVTQFPSHSVIEKGQTVTLRCDPISGHDNLYWYRRVMGKEIKFLLHFVKESKQDESGMPNNRFLAERTGGTYSTLKVQPAELEDSGVYFCASSRTSGVSLYNEQFFGPGTRLTVL.